This TCR beta chain is from a study of control samples from healthy donors and cancer patients. Here immunoSEQ multiplex PCR was the method, and the copy in TCRdb shows in-frame clones only, minus some. Of 190,000 or so clones listed, 80% to 95% were seen once; the top ten hold more than 1.4%. Deletions cut 4 bases from V and 4 bases from J, with 13 bases between. CDR3 size: 14 residues. Germline CDR1 and CDR2: MNHEY and SVGAGI. The chain carries TRBV6-5 and TRBJ1-2; D call uncertain. Sample: blood. This TCR was recovered from a man aged 18 to 29 in good health. CDR3 DNA: TGTGCCAGCAGTTCTCTGGGCACCACCTATGGCTACACCTTC. It specifies CASSSLGTTYGYTF.